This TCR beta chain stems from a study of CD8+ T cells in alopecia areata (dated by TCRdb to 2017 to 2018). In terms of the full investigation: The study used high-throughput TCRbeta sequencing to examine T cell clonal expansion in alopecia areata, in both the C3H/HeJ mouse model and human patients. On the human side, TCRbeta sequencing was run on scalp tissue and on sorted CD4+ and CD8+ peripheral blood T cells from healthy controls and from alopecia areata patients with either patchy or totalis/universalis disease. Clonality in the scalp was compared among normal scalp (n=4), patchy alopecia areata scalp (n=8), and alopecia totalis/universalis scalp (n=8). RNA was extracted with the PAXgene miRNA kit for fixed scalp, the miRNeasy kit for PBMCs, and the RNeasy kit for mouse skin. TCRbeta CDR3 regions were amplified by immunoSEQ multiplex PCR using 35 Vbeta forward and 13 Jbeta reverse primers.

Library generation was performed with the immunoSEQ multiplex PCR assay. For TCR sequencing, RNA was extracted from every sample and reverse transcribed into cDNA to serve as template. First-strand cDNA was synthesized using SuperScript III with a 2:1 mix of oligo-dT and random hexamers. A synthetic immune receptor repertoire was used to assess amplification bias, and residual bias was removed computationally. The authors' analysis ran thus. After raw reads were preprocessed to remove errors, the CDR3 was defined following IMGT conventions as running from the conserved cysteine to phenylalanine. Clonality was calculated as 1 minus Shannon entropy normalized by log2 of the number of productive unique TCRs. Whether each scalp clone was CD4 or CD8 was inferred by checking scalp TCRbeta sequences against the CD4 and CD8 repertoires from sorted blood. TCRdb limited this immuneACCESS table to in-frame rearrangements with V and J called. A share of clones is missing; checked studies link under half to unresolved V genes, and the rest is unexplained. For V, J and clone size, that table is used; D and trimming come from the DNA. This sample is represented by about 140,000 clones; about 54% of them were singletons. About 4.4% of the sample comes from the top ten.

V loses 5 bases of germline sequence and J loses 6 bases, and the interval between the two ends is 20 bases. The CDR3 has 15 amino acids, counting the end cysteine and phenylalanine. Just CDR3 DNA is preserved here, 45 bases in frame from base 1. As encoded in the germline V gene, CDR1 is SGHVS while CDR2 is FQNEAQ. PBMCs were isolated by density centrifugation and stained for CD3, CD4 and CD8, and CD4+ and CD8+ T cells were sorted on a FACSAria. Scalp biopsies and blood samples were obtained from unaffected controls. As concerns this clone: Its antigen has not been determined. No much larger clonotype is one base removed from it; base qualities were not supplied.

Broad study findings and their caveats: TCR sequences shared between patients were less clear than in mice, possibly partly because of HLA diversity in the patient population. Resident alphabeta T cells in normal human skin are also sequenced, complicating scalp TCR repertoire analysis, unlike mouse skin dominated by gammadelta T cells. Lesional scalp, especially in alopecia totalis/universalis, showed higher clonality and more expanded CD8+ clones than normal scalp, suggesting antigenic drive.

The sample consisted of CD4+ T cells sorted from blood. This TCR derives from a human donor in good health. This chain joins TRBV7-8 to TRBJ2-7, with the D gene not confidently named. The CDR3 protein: CASSNYGLPAPEQYF. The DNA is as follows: TGTGCCAGCAGCAACTATGGGCTACCCGCCCCCGAGCAGTACTTC.